This is a list of T cell receptor beta chains from one sample in a study of cytomegalovirus exposure and HLA in healthy donors. Assay: immunoSEQ multiplex PCR; the TCRdb copy retains only in-frame clones and omits some. Here the sample spans some 98,000 clones, roughly 80% being singletons. The sample was PBMCs. Receptor source: a man in his forties in good health and CMV-seronegative. Each CDR3 is given with its conserved first and last residue. Each record gives: J gene, D gene, clone size, V gene, CDR3 protein, CDR3 DNA. The D gene is left open where the match is weak. Size tells how often a clone was seen (once, few, many) or the class of an expanded clone, and some rows leave it out.

>TRBJ2-3|TRBD2|NA|TRBV30
CAWSPGLARDTQYF
TGTGCCTGGAGTCCGGGACTAGCGAGGGATACGCAGTATTTT
>TRBJ1-2|NA|NA|TRBV19
CASSMYLAQYGYTF
TGTGCCAGTAGTATGTACCTCGCCCAGTATGGCTACACCTTC
>TRBJ1-3|TRBD1|NA|TRBV29-1
CSAGDRGPGNTIYF
TGCAGCGCAGGTGACAGGGGGCCTGGAAACACCATATATTTT
>TRBJ2-7|TRBD1|NA|TRBV6-1
CASKPTGTGYYEQYF
TGTGCCAGCAAGCCAACCGGGACAGGGTACTACGAGCAGTACTTC
>TRBJ2-1|TRBD2|NA|TRBV18
CASSPSVGLAGGPQFF
TGTGCCAGCTCACCCTCGGTGGGCCTAGCGGGGGGACCGCAGTTCTTC
>TRBJ1-2|TRBD1|few|TRBV5-5
CASSVGTGNYGYTF
TGTGCCAGCAGCGTAGGGACAGGAAACTATGGCTACACCTTC
>TRBJ2-3|TRBD2|NA|TRBV27
CASSLPPAGGTDTQYF
TGTGCCAGCAGTTTACCTCCAGCGGGGGGAACAGATACGCAGTATTTT
>TRBJ2-1|TRBD2|NA|TRBV9
CASSDPRAGVPYNEQFF
TGTGCCAGCAGCGATCCCAGAGCGGGAGTACCCTACAATGAGCAGTTCTTC
>TRBJ2-7|NA|once|TRBV9
CASSVGVAKYEQYF
TGTGCCAGCAGCGTAGGAGTAGCGAAATACGAGCAGTACTTC
>TRBJ2-1|NA|NA|TRBV5-1
CASSSRSGADNEQFF
TGCGCCAGCAGCTCGCGGTCCGGAGCAGACAATGAGCAGTTCTTC
>TRBJ1-1|NA|NA|TRBV7-2
CASSVRGAEAFF
TGTGCCAGCAGCGTCCGGGGGGCCGAAGCTTTCTTT
>TRBJ1-1|TRBD1|NA|TRBV28
CASRGQGVEAFF
TGTGCCAGCAGGGGACAGGGCGTTGAAGCTTTCTTT
>TRBJ2-3|NA|NA|TRBV29-1
CSTSLSTDTQYF
TGCAGCACGAGCCTCAGCACAGATACGCAGTATTTT
>TRBJ2-1|NA|NA|TRBV7-2
CASSSRFGQFF
TGTGCCAGCAGCTCTCGATTCGGGCAGTTCTTC
>TRBJ2-7|NA|NA|TRBV29-1
CSVGVAGVGEQYF
TGCAGCGTTGGGGTGGCAGGGGTAGGCGAGCAGTACTTC
>TRBJ2-3|NA|few|TRBV4-3
CASSQFGGEITDTQYF
TGCGCCAGCAGCCAATTTGGGGGCGAAATCACAGATACGCAGTATTTT
>TRBJ2-1|TRBD2|NA|TRBV4-1
CASSQVGTSSYNEQFF
TGCGCCAGCAGCCAAGTCGGGACTAGCTCCTACAATGAGCAGTTCTTC
>TRBJ1-1|TRBD1|NA|TRBV10-3
CAISELMEDRGYTEAFF
TGTGCCATCAGTGAGCTAATGGAAGACAGGGGGTACACTGAAGCTTTCTTT
>TRBJ1-3|NA|NA|TRBV27
CASSSRSSGNTIYF
TGTGCCAGCAGTTCTCGGAGCTCTGGAAACACCATATATTTT
>TRBJ2-7|NA|NA|TRBV2
CASSGLVREQYF
TGTGCCAGCAGTGGGCTAGTCCGCGAGCAGTACTTC
>TRBJ2-7|NA|once|TRBV4-2
CASSPYRERYEQYF
TGTGCCAGCAGCCCGTACAGGGAACGCTACGAGCAGTACTTC
>TRBJ1-3|TRBD1|NA|TRBV6-1
CAGTGSSSGNTIYF
TGTGCCGGGACAGGCTCCAGCTCTGGAAACACCATATATTTT
>TRBJ2-1|TRBD2|NA|TRBV7-9
CASSLDGGGDYNEQFF
TGTGCCAGCAGCTTAGATGGGGGAGGGGACTACAATGAGCAGTTCTTC
>TRBJ1-6|TRBD1|NA|TRBV5-1
CASSLGQGDSPLHF
TGCGCCAGCAGCTTGGGACAGGGAGATTCACCCCTCCACTTT
>TRBJ2-5|TRBD2|once|TRBV15
CATTPGDSGGRETQYF
TGTGCCACTACCCCTGGCGATAGCGGGGGGCGGGAGACCCAGTACTTC
>TRBJ1-2|TRBD1|once|TRBV19
CASSTGQGGYGYTF
TGTGCCAGTAGTACCGGACAGGGGGGCTATGGCTACACCTTC